The clone carrying this TCR beta chain was seen more than once but under ten times. The antigen remains unidentified. Libraries were made from TCR beta cDNA, and they carried unique molecular identifiers. From roughly 1 to 10 million T cells, 550,000 or so cDNA molecules were obtained. One entry per CDR3 protein results from TCRdb running MiXCR on the PCR reads. The table lists 350,000 to 500,000 distinct CDR3 sequences, over 30% of them singletons. This sample is drawn from a study of post-analysis software for immune sequencing data. Study-level background: The disease courses spanned relapsing-remitting, secondary progressive and progressive-relapsing forms of multiple sclerosis. Notes on the study in general: F-measure co-clustering was strong for batch-matched samples. Controls had lower frequencies than patients of five or six TRBV segments, which included TRBV5-6, TRBV5-1 and TRBV20-1. Versus controls, multiple sclerosis patients showed significantly lower diversity (normalized Chao1).

Trimming cost V 4 bases and J 0 bases; bases outside gene matches: 8. CDR3 length equals 17 residues. Germline CDR1 is SEHNR and CDR2 is FQNEAQ (reference sequence). V and J are TRBV7-9 and TRBJ2-5, with 10 bases matching TRBD1. The specimen sequenced was blood. The sequence was collected from a girl aged 2-10 years with multiple sclerosis. CDR3 nucleotide sequence: TGTGCCAGCAGCTCACCAATAGGGACAGGGGACCAAGAGACCCAGTACTTC. This codes for CASSSPIGTGDQETQYF.